One sample yielded the 5 T cell receptor beta chains listed below, sequenced in a study of PD-1 blockade in classical Hodgkin lymphoma. With no exception, relapse followed autologous stem cell transplantation in all patients, and brentuximab vedotin exposure varied. The assay was immunoSEQ multiplex PCR, and TCRdb's table has in-frame clones only and misses some. There are over 45,000 clones in the sample; 73% occur only once, and over 12% lies in the top ten. The sample was peripheral blood mononuclear cells (PBMCs), taken before the second cycle of nivolumab. These receptors originate from a human donor with classical Hodgkin lymphoma.

V gene TRBV19 combines with J gene TRBJ2-3; D is possibly TRBD1 (6 bases). V lost 6 bases and J lost 2, with 9 bases in between. The CDR3 sequence is 13 residues long. Germline V gene data show CDR1 as LNHDA and CDR2 as SQIVND (reference sequence). The CDR3 nucleotides read TGTGCCAGTAGGGACAGACCCACAGATACGCAGTATTTT. It yields the protein CASRDRPTDTQYF.

The chain employs TRBV29-1 and TRBJ1-2; the D is unclear. Trimming cost V 3 bases and J 0 bases, with 8 bases left between them. The CDR3 length is 13 residues. Germline CDR1 SQVTM, CDR2 ANQGSEA. CDR3: CSVDLGTNYGYTF. The DNA of the CDR3 is TGCAGCGTTGATTTGGGAACTAACTATGGCTACACCTTC.

This clone has only a few counts. V is TRBV7-2 and J is TRBJ2-7, with D possibly being TRBD1 (5 bases). CDR3 length: 14 amino acids. Between the trimmed V and J ends, which lost 5 bases and 3 bases, there was a span of 14 bases. The V gene's germline CDR1 is SGHTA and CDR2 FQGNSA. The CDR3 protein is CASSQVLGHYEQYF. The CDR3 DNA reads TGTGCCAGCAGCCAAGTCCTGGGGCACTACGAGCAGTACTTC.

The V and J genes are TRBV2 and TRBJ2-7, with 11 nucleotides matching TRBD1. The CDR3 runs to 14 residues. Germline CDR1 and CDR2: SNHLY and FYNNEI. V shed 3 bases, J shed 5 bases, and the junction held 3 bases outside the gene matches. CDR3 amino acids: CASSERTGGNEQYF. In DNA, the CDR3 is TGTGCCAGCAGTGAGCGGACAGGGGGCAACGAGCAGTACTTC.

The chain has TRBV7-9 and TRBJ2-3, with no clear D. V lost 5 bases and J lost 2, with 8 bases in between. This CDR3 is 13 amino acids long. The germline gives CDR1 SEHNR, CDR2 FQNEAQ (reference sequence). The CDR3 spells CASSLQATDTQYF. Here the CDR3 DNA reads TGTGCCAGCAGCCTCCAGGCCACAGATACGCAGTATTTT.